This T cell receptor (beta chain) was recovered during a study of breast tumors, draining lymph nodes, adjacent tissues (dated by TCRdb to the mid-2010s). At the level of the whole study: The study compared TCR beta repertoires across tumor, adjacent nontumor tissue and axillary lymph nodes from breast cancer patients. The study aimed to assess the relationships and possible T-cell exchange between tumor, surrounding tissue and draining lymph node repertoires in human breast cancer.

Per the germline V gene (reference sequence), DFQATT is the CDR1 and SNEGSKA is the CDR2. The CDR3 starts with the cysteine, ends with the phenylalanine, and has 14 residues. This entry keeps only the CDR3 DNA: 42 bases, framed from base 1. V is shortened by 7 bases, J by 2 bases, and the region joining them spans 15 bases. The axillary draining lymph nodes of breast cancer patients were the source of the lymph node samples. Study-wide findings and limitations: Tumor and nontumor tissue repertoires were found to be significantly more similar in luminal-like than in basal-like breast cancer. Tumor T-cell repertoires showed less diversity than lymph node repertoires and more diversity than nontumor tissue repertoires, and tumor T-cell repertoires showed preferential V and J gene usage. The study presented the conclusion that tumor T cells originate in lymph nodes as consistent with a hypothesis, not as something directly demonstrated. The data were considered consistent with most tumor T cells being derived from the lymph node and subsequently expanding within tumor tissue.

Sequencing was performed on an Illumina HiSeq 2000. TCR beta chain libraries were generated through multiplex PCR amplification. The amplified TCR beta chain products were analyzed by high-throughput sequencing. TCRdb reworked the public reads: Q25 trimming with fastp, MiXCR clone assembly, productive beta chains retained. For every CDR3 protein sequence, its rows merge into one entry that carries the most common genes and DNA. The sample table shows approximately 170,000 distinct CDR3 sequences, and roughly 30% are seen once. In total, the top ten clones hold about 4% of the sample. There are many counts of this clonotype. The target of this receptor is not known. No much larger clone exists at a distance of one base, and base qualities are not known.

This TCR was sampled from a female donor with breast cancer. Some clones in this sample may be carry-over from other donors' samples. Sequenced sample: axillary lymph node tissue. Here the chain combines TRBV20-1 and TRBJ1-3; the D gene is unclear. The DNA is as follows: TGCAGTGTCCTGGATCTTGGGACTGGAAACACCATATATTTT. Translation gives CSVLDLGTGNTIYF.